By sample fraction, the clone carrying this TCR beta chain is medium-sized. This sample is drawn from a study of spatial heterogeneity in lung cancer. CDR3 length: 14 amino acids. The germline gives CDR1 SGHRS, CDR2 YFSETQ. Trimming removed 4 bases from V and 4 bases from J, with 14 bases in between. Individually, TCR cDNA molecules were each labelled with a unique molecular identifier. From the 5' RACE reads, TCRdb called clonotypes with MiXCR, one entry per CDR3 protein. The sample lists 17,000 or so distinct CDR3 sequences, about 22% occurring once. The sample's time point: sample taken at primary tumor resection. Researchers sequenced whole RNA taken from tumor, nontumor lung or frozen PBMC without sorting.

V is TRBV5-1 and J is TRBJ1-1, with D possibly TRBD1 on 6 matching bases. The sample in question was PBMCs, obtained at surgery. This TCR was recovered from a female donor with early-stage non-small cell lung cancer. The CDR3 reads CASSTGTPSTEAFF. The DNA for the CDR3 is TGCGCCAGCAGCACCGGGACACCGAGCACTGAAGCTTTCTTT.